This passage covers 29 T cell receptor beta chains from one sample sequenced in a study of cytomegalovirus exposure and HLA in healthy donors. Produced via immunoSEQ multiplex PCR; TCRdb's table is partial and in-frame only. Of 260,000 or so clones listed, around nine tenths are singletons. The sequencing input was PBMCs. The receptors shown here come from a woman younger than 35 in good health and CMV-seronegative.

The chain links TRBV4-2 to TRBJ1-4; TRBD1 agrees at 7 bases. Germline V gene lookup returns CDR1 LGHNA and CDR2 YNFKEQ. The CDR3 loop spans 16 amino acids. The V and J ends lost 4 bases and 8 bases, in that order; junction bases with no gene match: 13. As DNA, the CDR3 is TGTGCCAGCAGCCCCTCGGTACAGGGGCTCGGAGAAAAACTGTTTTTT. Protein product: CASSPSVQGLGEKLFF.

This chain links TRBV9 with TRBJ2-2; 9 bases agree with TRBD2. Germline V gene sequence: CDR1 SGDLS, CDR2 YYNGEE. V shed 0 bases, J shed 4 bases, and the junction held 4 bases outside the gene matches. The CDR3 covers 16 residues. The CDR3 coding sequence is TGTGCCAGCAGCGTAGACCTAGCGGGGACCACCGGGGAGCTGTTTTTT. Amino acid sequence: CASSVDLAGTTGELFF.

V is TRBV11-2 and J is TRBJ2-1; the D is unclear. The germline V gene has CDR1 SGHAT and CDR2 FQNNGV. V gave up 4 bases and J gave up 8 bases, with 9 bases separating them. CDR3 length: 12 amino acids. The chain's CDR3 is CASSSSLHEQFF. The CDR3 bases are TGTGCCAGCAGCTCTTCTCTCCATGAGCAGTTCTTC.

This chain uses TRBV6-4 with TRBJ2-1, with TRBD2 identical over 9 bases. This CDR3 has 15 amino acids. J was trimmed by 8 bases and V by 3 bases; bases with no gene match: 8. The V gene's germline CDR1 is MRHNA and CDR2 SNTAGT. CDR3 nucleotides: TGTGCCAGCAGTGAGGGTAGCGGGAGAGGCGATGAGCAGTTCTTC. Protein: CASSEGSGRGDEQFF.

The CDR3 spells CASRLGDYGYTF. The DNA of the CDR3 is TGTGCCAGCAGATTAGGGGACTATGGCTACACCTTC. V gene TRBV6-5 combines with J gene TRBJ1-2, with D perhaps TRBD1 (5 bases). The V end was cut by 6 bases, the J end by 3 bases, with 8 bases between. Germline V CDR1 and CDR2: MNHEY, SVGAGI. This CDR3 contains 12 residues.

This clone was picked up one time. The chain couples TRBV2 to TRBJ2-1; 7 nucleotides align to TRBD1. The ends lost 8 bases at V and 7 bases at J; junction bases unmatched: 11. This CDR3 has 14 residues. Germline-derived CDR1 and CDR2 are SNHLY and FYNNEI. CDR3 sequence (DNA): TGTGCCAGCGTCAACAGACAGGGTTTGAATGAGCAGTTCTTC. Residues: CASVNRQGLNEQFF. Variable domain in full (rest from reference TRBV2 and TRBJ2-1): EPEVTQTPSHQVTQMGQEVILRCVPISNHLYFYWYRQILGQKVEFLVSFYNNEISEKSEIFDDQFSVERPDGSNFTLKIRSTKLEDSAMYFCASVNRQGLNEQFFGPGTRLTVL.

The chain has TRBV6-5 and TRBJ2-1; 12 nucleotides align to TRBD2. Looked up from germline, CDR1 is MNHEY and CDR2 is SVGAGI. This CDR3 comprises 14 residues. V lost 5 bases, J lost 8 bases, and 4 bases stayed unmatched. In DNA form, the CDR3 reads TGTGCCAGCAGTCGGACTAGCGGGAACTATGAGCAGTTCTTC. Residues: CASSRTSGNYEQFF.

This clone came up a few times. The chain uses TRBV2 and TRBJ2-1, with 11 bases fitting TRBD2. The CDR3 consists of 15 residues. Trimming cost V 6 bases and J 4 bases; bases outside gene matches: 5. Germline CDR1 and CDR2: SNHLY and FYNNEI. CDR3 sequence: CASSQLAGAYNEQFF. CDR3 nucleotides: TGTGCCAGCAGCCAACTAGCGGGAGCTTACAATGAGCAGTTCTTC.

The chain combines TRBV27 with TRBJ2-3, with D possibly being TRBD2 (6 bases). Trimming took 5 bases from V and 1 from J, leaving 10 bases between them. The CDR3 extends over 14 amino acids. Germline CDR1 reads MNHEY; CDR2 reads SMNVEV (reference sequence). The DNA for the CDR3 is TGTGCCAGCAGTCTAGGCGGGGGCACAGATACGCAGTATTTT. Translation gives CASSLGGGTDTQYF.

The gene calls are TRBV6-5 and TRBJ1-2; 10 bases are a match to TRBD1. Germline lookup yields CDR1 MNHEY and CDR2 SVGAGI. The CDR3 contains 14 residues. V trimming: 6 bases; J trimming: 7 bases; junction bases outside the gene matches: 8. The CDR3 spells CASRPGQGYSGYTF. In DNA form, the CDR3 reads TGTGCCAGCAGGCCGGGACAGGGGTATTCTGGCTACACCTTC.

The chain is built from TRBV2 and TRBJ2-7; D is unresolved. CDR1 SNHLY and CDR2 FYNNEI come from the germline V gene. Trimming removed 1 base from V and 5 bases from J, with 9 bases in between. The CDR3 is 13 residues long. CDR3 sequence reads: CASSEVLRHEQYF. The CDR3 DNA reads as TGTGCCAGCAGTGAAGTATTGAGGCACGAGCAGTACTTC.

V gene TRBV9 combines with J gene TRBJ2-1; possible D gene TRBD2, 6 bases. Germline-derived CDR1 and CDR2 are SGDLS and YYNGEE. This CDR3 spans 18 amino acids. Trimming took off 0 bases at V and 6 bases at J, with 22 bases between the two ends. The CDR3 bases are TGTGCCAGCAGCGTAGGTTACCGCAGGGCGGGATCATCCAATGAGCAGTTCTTC. It is translated as CASSVGYRRAGSSNEQFF. The complete variable domain, with remaining parts taken from reference TRBV9 and TRBJ2-1, reads DSGVTQTPKHLITATGQRVTLRCSPRSGDLSVYWYQQSLDQGLQFLIQYYNGEERAKGNILERFSAQQFPDLHSELNLSSLELGDSALYFCASSVGYRRAGSSNEQFFGPGTRLTVL.

The gene calls are TRBV12-5 and TRBJ1-1; 8 bases fit TRBD1. Looked up from germline, CDR1 is LGHNT and CDR2 is FRNRAP. J gave up 1 base and V 2 bases, and 3 bases lay outside the gene matches. This CDR3 region has 15 residues. The CDR3 protein is CASGLRTGTNTEAFF. In DNA, the CDR3 is TGTGCTAGTGGTTTGCGGACAGGGACGAACACTGAAGCTTTCTTT.

V gene TRBV2 combines with J gene TRBJ2-2; 7 bases line up with TRBD1. V dropped 5 bases and J dropped 2; count of bases not matched to a gene: 5. Germline V gene sequence: CDR1 SNHLY, CDR2 FYNNEI. This CDR3 is built from 15 residues. CDR3 nucleotide sequence: TGTGCCAGCAGTTTTGGACAGGCCAACACCGGGGAGCTGTTTTTT. Translating gives CASSFGQANTGELFF.

This chain links TRBV12-5 with TRBJ1-2; 7 nucleotides line up with TRBD1. The CDR3 totals 14 residues. V shed 6 bases and J 4 bases; nucleotides not matched to a gene: 8. CDR1 is LGHNT and CDR2 is FRNRAP in the germline V gene. The CDR3 DNA is TGTGCTAGTGGACCGGACAGGTCCATCTATGGCTACACCTTC. It translates to CASGPDRSIYGYTF.

The V and J genes are TRBV5-1 and TRBJ1-2, with 8 bases aligning to TRBD1. Germline V gene sequence: CDR1 SGHRS, CDR2 YFSETQ. Trimming removed 4 bases from V and 5 bases from J; junction bases left unmatched: 4. The CDR3 has 13 residues. The CDR3 loop reads CASSAGTGYGYTF. The CDR3 nucleotides are TGCGCCAGCAGCGCGGGGACAGGTTATGGCTACACCTTC.

This sequence joins TRBV7-3 and TRBJ2-1; 11 bases align to TRBD2. The germline gives CDR1 SGHTA, CDR2 FQGTGA. This CDR3 region has 16 residues. V was pared by 5 bases and J by 6 bases, with 9 bases of the junction left unmatched. CDR3 DNA sequence: TGTGCCAGCAGCCCCCGCCTAGCGGGAGGATTCAATGAGCAGTTCTTC. This sequence encodes CASSPRLAGGFNEQFF.

The chain employs TRBV30 and TRBJ2-3; D may be TRBD1 (5 bases). V gave up 2 bases and J gave up 3 bases, with 15 bases separating them. Germline lookup yields CDR1 GTSNPN and CDR2 SVGIG (reference sequence). CDR3 length equals 15 residues. CDR3 amino acids: CAWSRGEAGTDTQYF. CDR3 nucleotide sequence: TGTGCCTGGAGTAGGGGCGAGGCAGGGACAGATACGCAGTATTTT.

This clone has a handful of counts. V gene TRBV7-3 combines with J gene TRBJ1-2; 8 bases match TRBD1. The CDR3 is 13 residues long. V lost 5 bases and J lost 6; bases outside the gene matches: 5. Germline V gives CDR1 SGHTA, CDR2 FQGTGA. CDR3 sequence reads: CASSLDREDGYTF. The CDR3, as DNA: TGTGCCAGCAGCCTGGACAGGGAAGATGGCTACACCTTC.

This chain joins TRBV19 and TRBJ2-7; TRBD2 aligns across 8 bases. V trimming: 4 bases; J trimming: 3 bases; junction bases outside the gene matches: 5. Germline V gene data show CDR1 as LNHDA and CDR2 as SQIVND (reference sequence). CDR3 size: 14 residues. The CDR3 here is CASSRASGGYEQYF. CDR3 sequence (DNA): TGTGCCAGTAGTAGGGCGAGCGGGGGCTACGAGCAGTACTTC.

V and J are TRBV10-3 and TRBJ2-3; the D is unclear. Trimming removed 6 bases from V and 1 base from J, with 8 bases in between. The CDR3 is made up of 13 amino acids. CDR1 and CDR2 (germline): ENHRY, SYGVKD. The CDR3 bases are TGTGCCATCAGCCAAGGAGGCACAGATACGCAGTATTTT. Translating gives CAISQGGTDTQYF.

The V call is TRBV15, the J call TRBJ2-5, with 9 bases identical to TRBD2. After removal of 6 bases from V and 1 base from J, the junction contained 3 bases not matched to a gene. In germline, CDR1 is LNHNV, CDR2 YYDKDF (reference sequence). The CDR3 spans 14 residues. The CDR3 DNA reads as TGTGCCACCAGGGCGGGAGGGACCCAAGAGACCCAGTACTTC. Translated: CATRAGGTQETQYF. Looking up the rest from reference TRBV15 and TRBJ2-5 gives the full variable domain: DAMVIQNPRYQVTQFGKPVTLSCSQTLNHNVMYWYQQKSSQAPKLLFHYYDKDFNNEADTPDNFQSRRPNTSFCFLDIRSPGLGDTAMYLCATRAGGTQETQYFGPGTRLLVL.

J is TRBJ2-1 and V is TRBV28, with 7 bases lining up with TRBD1. Losses at the gene ends were 6 bases for V and 5 bases for J; bases not matched to a gene: 4. The V gene's germline CDR1 is MDHEN and CDR2 SYDVKM. The CDR3 runs 13 residues. The CDR3 sequence: CASSRDRNNEQFF. The CDR3 nucleotides are TGTGCCAGCAGCCGGGACAGAAACAATGAGCAGTTCTTC.

The chain couples TRBV27 to TRBJ2-7; D might be TRBD2 (5 bases). Germline V gives CDR1 MNHEY, CDR2 SMNVEV (reference sequence). This CDR3 has 13 amino acids. Trimming pared 3 bases from V and 6 bases from J, leaving 12 bases between. CDR3 DNA: TGTGCCAGCAGTTTCGGAGGTTCGCGCGAGCAGTACTTC. Translating gives CASSFGGSREQYF.

The chain has TRBV15 and TRBJ2-6, with D perhaps matching TRBD1 (6 bases). The CDR3 is made up of 17 amino acids. Per the germline V gene, CDR1 is LNHNV and CDR2 is YYDKDF (reference sequence). V was cut by 3 bases and J by 0 bases, with 12 bases left in between. The CDR3 spells CATSRDSLRSGANVLTF. As DNA, the CDR3 is TGTGCCACCAGCAGGGACAGCCTACGCTCTGGGGCCAACGTCCTGACTTTC.

The count of this clone is one. CDR3 region: CASDRASTDTQYF. The CDR3 DNA reads as TGTGCCAGCGACAGGGCTAGCACAGATACGCAGTATTTT. This chain links TRBV2 with TRBJ2-3; TRBD1 matches at 7 bases. V lost 8 bases, J lost 0 bases, and 2 bases stayed unmatched. This CDR3 has 13 amino acids. From germline, CDR1 is SNHLY and CDR2 FYNNEI.

CDR3 region: CASSLLGANVLTF. For the CDR3, the DNA is TGTGCCAGCAGCTTACTCGGGGCCAACGTCCTGACTTTC. The J gene is TRBJ2-6, the V gene TRBV7-3; D not certain. The germline V and J ends were trimmed by 2 bases and 4 bases, with 3 bases remaining between them. Germline CDR1 and CDR2: SGHTA and FQGTGA. The CDR3 extends over 13 amino acids.

The V call is TRBV21-1, the J call TRBJ2-7; whether TRBD2, the table's D call, matches the DNA was not checked. TRBV21-1 corresponds to a pseudogene. The CDR3 covers 12 residues. CDR3 coding DNA: TGTGCCAGCAGCATTCCGTCCTGTGAGCAGTACTTC. Translating it yields CASSIPSCEQYF.

The table lists this clone with a few counts. The rearrangement links TRBV5-4 to TRBJ2-3; D is uncertain. The CDR3 is made up of 13 amino acids. In germline, CDR1 is SGHNT, CDR2 YYREEE (reference sequence). The V and J ends lost 0 bases and 5 bases respectively, with 7 bases between them. CDR3: CASSLGRGDTQYF. CDR3 in DNA: TGTGCCAGCAGCTTGGGTCGCGGAGATACGCAGTATTTT.